Listed below are T cell receptor beta chains from one sample, sequenced in a study of human T cells and chemical hapten exposure. TCRdb used MiXCR to reprocess the RACE reads, holding one entry per CDR3 protein. The sample holds tens of thousands of distinct CDR3 sequences, about 12% seen once. The input for sequencing was whole blood, taken in connection with sensitization to the hapten diphenylcyclopropenone (DPC). These TCRs come from a woman aged 35 to 49 with alopecia areata. Some clones in this sample may be carry-over from other donors' samples. Both conserved end residues are part of each CDR3. A D gene is named only where the DNA matches it firmly. The size field is filled for only some rows; it gives once, few, many or a size class.

clone_size j_call v_call d_call cdr3_nt cdr3_aa
many TRBJ2-1 TRBV9 TRBD2 TGTGCCAGCAGCGTAGAACTCAAGCGGGAACACAATGAGCAGTTCTTC CASSVELKREHNEQFF
few TRBJ1-1 TRBV28 NA TGTGCCAGCAGCCTCCCGGGACGCACTGAAGCTTTCTTT CASSLPGRTEAFF
many TRBJ2-7 TRBV3-1 NA TGTGCCAGCAGGGAAACCGGGACCTCCGGCTACGAGCAGTACTTC CASRETGTSGYEQYF
few TRBJ2-2 TRBV9 NA TGTGCCAGCAGCGTAGCAGGGGTCACCGGGGAGCTGTTTTTT CASSVAGVTGELFF
NA TRBJ2-7 TRBV6-2/TRBV6-3 NA TGTGCCAGCAGTTCGCTCACTGGATACGAGCAGTACTTC CASSSLTGYEQYF
NA TRBJ1-2 TRBV6-2/TRBV6-3 TRBD1 TGTGCCAGCAGTACCGGGACAGGGACGGGCTACACCTTC CASSTGTGTGYTF
NA TRBJ2-7 TRBV10-3 NA TGTGCCATCATGGACGGATACTCCGAGCAGTACTTC CAIMDGYSEQYF
NA TRBJ2-3 TRBV7-2 NA TGTGCCAGCAGTACCGCTTCTAGGCAACCCACAGATACGCAGTATTTT CASSTASRQPTDTQYF
many TRBJ1-5 TRBV6-5 NA TGTGCCAGCAGTTTAAGAGGGGACAATCAGCCCCAGCATTTT CASSLRGDNQPQHF
few TRBJ2-1 TRBV7-9 NA TGTGCCAGCAGAAGACAGCATAATGAGCAGTTCTTC CASRRQHNEQFF
few TRBJ1-1 TRBV7-9 NA TGTGCCAGCAGCTTAGGTTCGGCAGAGCCTGAAGCTTTCTTT CASSLGSAEPEAFF
few TRBJ2-3 TRBV19 NA TGTGCCAGTAGTATAGATCTGGGGAAAAGATCAGATACGCAGTATTTT CASSIDLGKRSDTQYF
few TRBJ2-1 TRBV19 TRBD2 TGTGCCAGTAGTCCTGGAGCGGGACGGAACAATGAGCAGTTCTTC CASSPGAGRNNEQFF
many TRBJ1-2 TRBV30 TRBD1 TGTGCCTGGAGTGAGGGACAGGGTATTGGCTACACCTTC CAWSEGQGIGYTF
NA TRBJ2-7 TRBV28 NA TGTGCCAGCGGGTCCCGATCTCCGAACGAGCAGTACTTC CASGSRSPNEQYF
many TRBJ2-3 TRBV30 TRBD2 TGTGCCTGGAGTTGGGAGGGCCTGGGAGGCACAGATACGCAGTATTTT CAWSWEGLGGTDTQYF
few TRBJ2-1 TRBV19 NA TGTGCCAGTAGTATAGGCGGGATCCCTTACAATGAGCAGTTCTTC CASSIGGIPYNEQFF
many TRBJ2-7 TRBV7-2 TRBD1 TGTGCCAGCAGCTTAGGGGACAGGAGAACCTACGAGCAGTACTTC CASSLGDRRTYEQYF
many TRBJ1-2 TRBV12-3/TRBV12-4 NA TGTGCCAGCAGCCAGAGCGGATTCCAAGGCTACACCTTC CASSQSGFQGYTF
few TRBJ1-1 TRBV11-3 NA TGTGCCAGCAGCTTAGTCTGGCGCGGGGCTAACACTGAAGCTTTCTTT CASSLVWRGANTEAFF
few TRBJ1-1 TRBV29-1 NA TGCAGCGTTGTATATACAGCTGAAGCTTTCTTT CSVVYTAEAFF
many TRBJ2-7 TRBV27 NA TGTGCCGGCGGGCCCGAGCAGTACTTC CAGGPEQYF
NA TRBJ1-1 TRBV29-1 NA TGCAGCGTTGAAGAGGCCACTGAAGCTTTCTTT CSVEEATEAFF
many TRBJ2-2 TRBV20-1 NA TGCAGTGCTAGAGCGGGAACGAGCGGGGAGCTGTTTTTT CSARAGTSGELFF
few TRBJ1-1 TRBV28 NA TGTGCCAGCAGTTTACGACCCGATTGGGCTTTCTTT CASSLRPDWAFF
few TRBJ2-7 TRBV10-3 TRBD1 TGTGCCATCAGTGGGGACAGGTCTACTAACGAGCAGTACTTC CAISGDRSTNEQYF
few TRBJ1-1 TRBV29-1 NA TGCAGCGTACCAGGAGCTGAAGCTTTCTTT CSVPGAEAFF
NA TRBJ2-1 TRBV28 NA TGTGCCAGCGGTGGACACCCCTACAATGAGCAGTTCTTC CASGGHPYNEQFF
many TRBJ1-2 TRBV5-4 TRBD1 TGTGCCAGCAGCTTCGGACAGGGCAGCTACACCTTC CASSFGQGSYTF
NA TRBJ1-1 TRBV4-1 NA TGCGCCAGCAGCCGTACAGGACTCACTGAAGCTTTCTTT CASSRTGLTEAFF
few TRBJ1-1 TRBV4-3 NA TGCGCCAGCAGCCAGGAGAGGAACACTGAAGCTTTCTTT CASSQERNTEAFF
many TRBJ2-7 TRBV11-2 NA TGTGCCAGCAGCTTAGACCGGGACAAGTTCTCCTACGAGCAGTACTTC CASSLDRDKFSYEQYF
NA TRBJ2-3 TRBV28 TRBD2 TGTGCCAGCGGTAGGACTAGCGGGGGGGCGGAGACGCAGTATTTT CASGRTSGGAETQYF
many TRBJ2-3 TRBV12-3/TRBV12-4 TRBD2 TGTGCCAGCAGCTTTCAAGGACTAGCGGGAGGGCCGGGGGGCACAGATACGCAGTATTTT CASSFQGLAGGPGGTDTQYF
NA TRBJ2-2 TRBV2 TRBD1 TGTGCCAGCAGGGTGACAGGGATCAACGGGGAGCTGTTTTTT CASRVTGINGELFF